The clone carrying this T cell receptor beta chain was observed a few times. Its antigen is currently unknown. The sample providers were healthy Caucasian people from Russia, aged about 6 to 95. The source of the sample is a study of blood T cells in healthy people across ages. The CDR3 spans 15 residues. Per germline, CDR1 SEHNR and CDR2 FQNEAQ (reference sequence). With V trimmed by 5 bases and J by 2 bases, 9 bases remained unmatched. The study's findings and limits: It was the long-lived donors that had more naive CD4+ cells and higher diversity than aged donors.

The use of a sample-barcoded 5' primer and a J-beta primer mix characterized a second PCR of about 7 to 12 cycles. Using its own MiXCR run on the 5' RACE reads, TCRdb lists one record per CDR3 protein. Seen here are fewer than 1,000,000 distinct CDR3 sequences, 35% to 60% observed once, and the top ten hold 15% to 20%. The source material was blood. This sequence joins TRBV7-9 and TRBJ2-7, with 7 bases that match TRBD1. The origin of this receptor is a man older than 75 in good health. CDR3 coding DNA: TGTGCCAGCAGCCCTCCAGGGGGAGTAACCTACGAGCAGTACTTC. This codes for CASSPPGGVTYEQYF.